Listed here are 22 T cell receptor beta chains from one sample, sequenced in a study of blood T cell repertoires in COVID-19. Some clones are missing from TCRdb's copy, which holds only in-frame ones; the method was immunoSEQ multiplex PCR. The table includes a few hundred thousand clones, around 93% detected once. Sequencing was carried out using PBMCs or T cells enriched from blood (not recorded which). The receptor source for this set is a human donor in a cohort exposed to, infected with or recovered from COVID-19 (not recorded which). The donor label of this sample is uncertain.

The gene calls are TRBV13 and TRBJ2-3; D may be TRBD2 (5 bases). The CDR3 consists of 12 residues. Germline assignment: CDR1 PRHDT and CDR2 FYEKMQ (reference sequence). V shed 5 bases and J shed 3 bases, with 6 bases lying between them. CDR3 in amino acids: CASSRGTDTQYF. In nucleotides, the CDR3 is TGTGCCAGCAGCCGGGGAACAGATACGCAGTATTTT.

The chain couples TRBV29-1 to TRBJ2-1; no definite D call. CDR3 size: 11 residues. Trimming removed 4 bases at V and 7 bases at J, with 8 bases between. Per germline, CDR1 SQVTM and CDR2 ANQGSEA. DNA of the CDR3: TGCAGCGTTGTGTCAGGAAATGAGCAGTTCTTC. Amino acid sequence: CSVVSGNEQFF.

This chain uses TRBV27 with TRBJ1-5; D remains unclear. CDR3 length: 19 residues. V gave up 3 bases and J gave up 0 bases, with 21 bases separating them. Germline V gene lookup returns CDR1 MNHEY and CDR2 SMNVEV (reference sequence). CDR3 residues: CASSFRVSVGVFSNQPQHF. The CDR3 bases are TGTGCCAGCAGTTTTCGCGTCTCGGTAGGAGTATTTAGCAATCAGCCCCAGCATTTT.

The rearrangement uses TRBV9 and TRBJ2-2, with D possibly TRBD1 on 5 matching bases. The CDR3 is 14 amino acids. Germline CDR1 SGDLS, CDR2 YYNGEE. Trimming pared 2 bases from V and 5 bases from J, leaving 10 bases between. The CDR3 loop is CASSVTAYTGELFF. As DNA, the CDR3 is TGTGCCAGCAGCGTGACAGCCTATACCGGGGAGCTGTTTTTT.

This chain joins TRBV19 and TRBJ1-5; 7 bases line up with TRBD1. Trimming took 5 bases from V and 1 from J; bases not matched to a gene: 11. This CDR3 has 17 residues. CDR1 and CDR2 (germline): LNHDA, SQIVND (reference sequence). This chain's CDR3 is CASSDRVHTDSNQPQHF. The DNA for the CDR3 is TGTGCCAGTAGTGACAGGGTACATACGGACAGCAATCAGCCCCAGCATTTT.

This chain uses TRBV30 with TRBJ1-5; no firm D call. The CDR3 covers 14 residues. Germline CDR1 GTSNPN, CDR2 SVGIG (reference sequence). Trimming removed 2 bases at V and 4 bases at J, with 12 bases between. This CDR3 is CAWSLGGPNQPQHF. DNA of the CDR3: TGTGCCTGGAGTCTTGGCGGGCCGAATCAGCCCCAGCATTTT.

The chain has TRBV9 and TRBJ2-1; TRBD2 matches at 15 bases. J lost 4 bases, V lost 3 bases, and 2 bases had no gene match. The CDR3 has 16 residues. The germline gives CDR1 SGDLS, CDR2 YYNGEE. The CDR3 DNA reads TGTGCCAGCAGCGCGGGGACTAGCGGGGGGTACAATGAGCAGTTCTTC. Translated: CASSAGTSGGYNEQFF.

The rearrangement joins TRBV6-4 to TRBJ2-1, with D perhaps matching TRBD1 (6 bases). This CDR3 contains 17 residues. The ends were cut back, 4 bases at V and 7 bases at J, with 23 bases in the middle. Germline CDR1 reads MRHNA; CDR2 reads SNTAGT. CDR3 in amino acids: CASSANRGSVNLNEQFF. For the CDR3, the DNA is TGTGCCAGCAGTGCCAATAGGGGGAGCGTGAACCTAAATGAGCAGTTCTTC.

The chain uses TRBV10-3 and TRBJ1-1; D unclear. Looked up from germline, CDR1 is ENHRY and CDR2 is SYGVKD. The V gene lost 0 bases and the J gene lost 8 bases, with 7 bases spanning the gap. CDR3 length: 12 residues. Written as DNA, the CDR3 is TGTGCCATCAGTGAGTCAAGCGGAGAAGCTTTCTTT. As protein: CAISESSGEAFF.

This chain connects TRBV12-5 to TRBJ2-2, with TRBD1 as a possible D gene (5 bases). Germline V gene lookup returns CDR1 LGHNT and CDR2 FRNRAP. V lost 0 bases to trimming and J lost 2 bases, with 10 bases between them. The CDR3 runs 16 residues. The CDR3 bases are TGTGCTAGTGGTTTGGTAACAGGCGCTAACACCGGGGAGCTGTTTTTT. This sequence encodes CASGLVTGANTGELFF.

The V call is TRBV6-5, the J call TRBJ1-5; no firm D call. Trimming took off 6 bases at V and 5 bases at J, with 17 bases between the two ends. Germline V CDR1 and CDR2: MNHEY, SVGAGI. CDR3 length: 15 residues. CDR3 sequence reads: CASRGGYHWDQPQHF. CDR3 coding DNA: TGTGCCAGCAGAGGAGGTTATCACTGGGATCAGCCCCAGCATTTT.

The chain recombines TRBV3-1 (or the pseudogene TRBV3-2) with TRBJ1-1; D gene unclear. Germline-derived CDR1 and CDR2 are LGHDT and YNNKEL (reference sequence). The CDR3 sequence is 14 residues long. Trimming took 2 bases from V and 0 from J, leaving 7 bases between them. The CDR3, as DNA: TGTGCCAGCAGCCAATACAGATTGAACACTGAAGCTTTCTTT. It encodes CASSQYRLNTEAFF.

The rearrangement joins TRBV4-2 to TRBJ2-1; 7 bases are shared with TRBD2. The trim removed 0 bases at V and 8 bases at J, leaving 10 bases unmatched. Per germline, CDR1 LGHNA and CDR2 YNFKEQ. The CDR3 is made up of 16 amino acids. The CDR3, as DNA: TGTGCCAGCAGCCAAGATGCGGCTAGCGGTGGGGATGAGCAGTTCTTC. This gives the protein CASSQDAASGGDEQFF.

The chain employs TRBV10-3 and TRBJ1-2, with 10 bases fitting TRBD1. The germline V gene has CDR1 ENHRY and CDR2 SYGVKD. The CDR3 runs to 18 residues. Trimming removed 5 bases from V and 3 bases from J; junction bases left unmatched: 15. CDR3 loop: CAISQPVRGQGRHYGYTF. The CDR3 region has the DNA TGTGCCATCAGTCAACCTGTCAGGGGACAGGGGCGGCACTATGGCTACACCTTC.

The chain recombines TRBV7-6 with TRBJ2-5; a weak D match, TRBD2 (6 bases). CDR3 length: 15 residues. V was trimmed by 3 bases and J by 1 base, leaving 12 bases between them. Per the germline V gene, CDR1 is SGHVS and CDR2 is FNYEAQ. The CDR3 region has the DNA TGTGCCAGCAGCTTGGGTCCGGGAGCCCAAGAGACCCAGTACTTC. Its protein product is CASSLGPGAQETQYF.

This sequence joins TRBV6-5 and TRBJ1-1, with D possibly matching TRBD1 (5 bases). Germline loops: CDR1 MNHEY, CDR2 SVGAGI. The CDR3 has 15 residues. V lost 6 bases to trimming and J lost 3 bases, with 17 bases between them. The CDR3: CASRPFGARDTEAFF. CDR3 DNA: TGTGCCAGCAGACCCTTTGGGGCTCGTGACACTGAAGCTTTCTTT.

The chain links TRBV6-5 to TRBJ2-5; 10 bases align to TRBD2. From germline, CDR1 is MNHEY and CDR2 SVGAGI. Germline trimming cut 4 bases from V and 3 bases from J; bases unmatched to any gene: 5. The CDR3 has 15 amino acids. In nucleotides, the CDR3 is TGTGCCAGCAGTTCAGCTAGCGGGGGAAAAGAGACCCAGTACTTC. Translating it yields CASSSASGGKETQYF.

This clone occurred a few times. The V and J genes are TRBV11-2 and TRBJ1-1, with TRBD1 matching 10 bases. V shed 5 bases and J 11 bases; nucleotides not matched to a gene: 23. CDR1 is SGHAT, CDR2 FQNNGV, per germline. The CDR3 is made up of 18 amino acids. In nucleotides, the CDR3 is TGTGCCAGCAGCCCCTACGACAGGGGGCGTTGGGTCACTCTAGGGGCTTTCTTT. Protein product: CASSPYDRGRWVTLGAFF.

This chain connects TRBV5-1 to TRBJ2-1; the D is unclear. Germline V gene data show CDR1 as SGHRS and CDR2 as YFSETQ. The CDR3 has 15 amino acids. V was pared by 4 bases and J by 5 bases, with 16 bases between. The CDR3 region has the DNA TGCGCCAGCAGCCCGCTCGGTATAGGAGACAATGAGCAGTTCTTC. Translated, it gives CASSPLGIGDNEQFF. The variable domain in full, completed from reference TRBV5-1 and TRBJ2-1, reads KAGVTQTPRYLIKTRGQQVTLSCSPISGHRSVSWYQQTPGQGLQFLFEYFSETQRNKGNFPGRFSGRQFSNSRSEMNVSTLELGDSALYLCASSPLGIGDNEQFFGPGTRLTVL.

This chain links TRBV10-3 with TRBJ2-7, with TRBD1 as a possible D gene (6 bases). Germline loops: CDR1 ENHRY, CDR2 SYGVKD. CDR3 size: 15 residues. Trimming shortened V by 7 bases and J by 1 base, and 17 bases separated the two germline ends. In DNA, the CDR3 is TGTGCCATCAAGGAAGGCCAGGGGATTTCCTACGAGCAGTACTTC. It yields the protein CAIKEGQGISYEQYF.

The rearrangement joins TRBV28 to TRBJ1-5; D remains unclear. Trimming stripped 5 bases from V and 7 bases from J, with 15 bases between. The CDR3 totals 14 residues. Germline V gene sequence: CDR1 MDHEN, CDR2 SYDVKM. CDR3 residues: CASSPPNLQQPQHF. The CDR3 nucleotides are TGTGCCAGCAGTCCCCCAAACTTACAGCAGCCCCAGCATTTT.

The rearrangement links TRBV2 to TRBJ2-5, with 14 bases aligning to TRBD2. Germline V lookup: CDR1 SNHLY, CDR2 FYNNEI. Losses at the gene ends were 6 bases for V and 2 bases for J; bases not matched to a gene: 2. The CDR3 loop spans 15 amino acids. CDR3 coding DNA: TGTGCCAGCAGGGGGACTAGCGGGGGTCAAGAGACCCAGTACTTC. It translates to CASRGTSGGQETQYF. Supplemented by reference TRBV2 and TRBJ2-5, the full variable domain reads EPEVTQTPSHQVTQMGQEVILRCVPISNHLYFYWYRQILGQKVEFLVSFYNNEISEKSEIFDDQFSVERPDGSNFTLKIRSTKLEDSAMYFCASRGTSGGQETQYFGPGTRLLVL.